This T cell receptor (beta chain) was recorded in a study of shared clonotypes between healthy human individuals. Looked up from germline, CDR1 is LNHDA and CDR2 is SQIVND (reference sequence). The CDR3 loop spans 15 amino acids. The V end lost 5 bases, the J end lost 3 bases, and 13 bases lay between the germline ends. Deep-level settings were used for running the assay. Replicate PCRs were loaded with around 0.3 ug DNA from unsorted PBMC, some 33,000 T cell genomes. Under the authors' procedure: Filtering differed, since immunoSEQ gave only junction sequences and no quality scores. This table comes from immunoSEQ multiplex PCR, and its TCRdb copy is limited to in-frame clones, with some not included. That table supplies the V and J calls and clone size; D and trimming were determined from the DNA. The sample carries 450,000 to 500,000 clones, about three quarters recorded once. Genomic DNA of unsorted samples came from roughly 90 million PBMCs.

The sample was PBMCs. The receptor comes from a woman aged 40 to 50 in good health. Some clones in this sample may be carry-over from other donors' samples. V is TRBV19 and J is TRBJ1-4; D is unclear. The CDR3 is CASSLGRSSNEKLFF. The CDR3 bases are TGTGCCAGTAGTCTCGGCCGTTCCTCTAATGAAAAACTGTTTTTT.